A single sample gave rise to the 14 T cell receptor beta chains below, sequenced in a study of vaccination and CD4 T cells after COVID-19. Noted treatment: roughly 11-day PBMC culture with coronavirus spike peptide pools or control peptides (ViraFEST assay). An Oncomine TCR Beta short-read assay was used to sequence the DNA from cultured CD4+ T cells. TCRdb ran MiXCR on the PCR reads and lists one entry per CDR3 protein. The sample records about 15,000 distinct CDR3 sequences, less than 55% being singletons. No antigen is known for these receptors. The specimen was CD4+ T cells from blood, cultured in vitro. The receptor set was obtained from a human donor who had recovered from COVID-19.

V is TRBV11-2 and J is TRBJ2-1; 10 nucleotides agree with TRBD1. The CDR3 totals 15 residues. With V trimmed by 3 bases and J by 4 bases, 3 bases remained unmatched. In germline, CDR1 is SGHAT, CDR2 FQNNGV. CDR3 loop: CASSFGQGVYNEQFF. The CDR3 coding sequence is TGTGCCAGCAGCTTCGGACAGGGGGTTTACAATGAGCAGTTCTTC.

The chain links TRBV7-9 to TRBJ2-7; 9 nucleotides agree with TRBD1. Germline V CDR1 and CDR2: SEHNR, FQNEAQ (reference sequence). Trimming removed 2 bases from V and 9 bases from J; junction bases left unmatched: 8. CDR3 length: 14 amino acids. CDR3 DNA sequence: TGTGCCAGCAGCTTACCGGGACAGGGTTTGGGGCAGTACTTC. This sequence encodes CASSLPGQGLGQYF.

In this sample, this clonotype is large. The chain is built from TRBV7-2 and TRBJ2-3, with 9 bases lining up with TRBD2. The J segment lost 5 bases and the V segment lost 6 bases, leaving 12 bases of the junction unmatched. Germline CDR1 reads SGHTA; CDR2 reads FQGNSA. This CDR3 is 16 amino acids long. This CDR3 is CASSPRGAGGLDTQYF. As DNA, the CDR3 is TGTGCCAGCAGTCCAAGGGGGGCGGGAGGGTTAGATACGCAGTATTTT.

The rearrangement joins TRBV20-1 to TRBJ2-4; possibly TRBD2 for D (7 bases). The CDR3 runs to 14 residues. Trimming shortened V by 8 bases and J by 9 bases, and 23 bases separated the two germline ends. Germline-derived CDR1 and CDR2 are DFQATT and SNEGSKA (reference sequence). CDR3 nucleotides: TGCAGTACGTGGGGGCCTAGCGGCTTTGGCATTCAGTACTTC. Residues: CSTWGPSGFGIQYF.

The chain recombines TRBV20-1 with TRBJ2-7, with 7 nucleotides matching TRBD1. Germline V lookup: CDR1 DFQATT, CDR2 SNEGSKA (reference sequence). The CDR3 runs to 13 residues. V dropped 5 bases and J dropped 4; count of bases not matched to a gene: 8. CDR3 residues: CSAGTVALYEQYF. CDR3 DNA sequence: TGCAGTGCTGGGACAGTGGCCTTATACGAGCAGTACTTC.

The rearrangement uses TRBV4-1 and TRBJ2-2; TRBD2 matches at 9 bases. CDR1 MGHRA and CDR2 YSYEKL come from the germline V gene. V gave up 0 bases and J gave up 5 bases; unmatched junction bases: 10. This CDR3 has 18 amino acids. CDR3 in amino acids: CASSQDLFGLASTGELFF. The CDR3 DNA sequence: TGCGCCAGCAGCCAAGATCTTTTTGGACTAGCGAGTACCGGGGAGCTGTTTTTT.

The rearrangement joins TRBV4-1 to TRBJ2-5, with 10 bases fitting TRBD2. V was clipped by 2 bases and J by 5 bases; unmatched bases: 8. Germline V gives CDR1 MGHRA, CDR2 YSYEKL. This CDR3 is 16 amino acids long. Here the CDR3 reads CASSQRASGRAETQYF. The DNA for the CDR3 is TGCGCCAGCAGCCAACGGGCTAGCGGGAGAGCGGAGACCCAGTACTTC.

The chain links TRBV6-5 to TRBJ1-3, with D possibly being TRBD1 (6 bases). CDR3 length equals 16 residues. V lost 0 bases and J 4 bases, leaving 13 bases between the germline ends. CDR1 and CDR2 from the germline V gene are MNHEY and SVGAGI. CDR3 in DNA: TGTGCCAGCAGTTACTCAGGGGGGGCGCGAGGAAACACCATATATTTT. Its protein is CASSYSGGARGNTIYF.

V gene TRBV6-1 combines with J gene TRBJ1-3; D might be TRBD1 (5 bases). Germline lookup yields CDR1 MNHNS and CDR2 SASEGT. CDR3 size: 14 residues. The ends were cut back, 7 bases at V and 4 bases at J, with 14 bases in the middle. In DNA, the CDR3 is TGTGCCAGCACTACGCAGGCAGGGGGAAACACCATATATTTT. This translates into CASTTQAGGNTIYF.

Details on this clonotype: An end of the junction differs from the germline gene, which may be a read error. The rearrangement links TRBV12-3 or TRBV12-4 to TRBJ1-1, with D unclear. The CDR3 runs to 12 residues. The CDR3 loop is CASSFSDTQAFF. CDR3 bases: TGTGCCAGCAGTTTCAGCGACACTCAAGCTTTCTTT.

The chain employs TRBV7-8 and TRBJ1-3, with D unresolved. Germline CDR1 reads SGHVS; CDR2 reads FQNEAQ. The CDR3 is 15 residues long. V was shortened by 2 bases and J by 1 base, with 9 bases between the two germline ends. The CDR3 DNA is TGTGCCAGCAGCTTAAGGGAGGGTTCTGGAAACACCATATATTTT. Protein sequence: CASSLREGSGNTIYF.

In nucleotides, the CDR3 is TGCAGTGCCGCACCGGCCGGGACAGGGGGCTTATCCACCTTC. Protein product: CSAAPAGTGGLSTF. V gene TRBV20-1 combines with J gene TRBJ1-2; 12 nucleotides match TRBD1. This CDR3 contains 14 residues. The germline V gene has CDR1 DFQATT and CDR2 SNEGSKA (reference sequence). Germline trimming cut 6 bases from V and 13 bases from J; bases unmatched to any gene: 15.

V gene TRBV28 combines with J gene TRBJ1-1; D is unclear. V shed 7 bases and J shed 10 bases, with 19 bases lying between them. Germline V CDR1 and CDR2: MDHEN, SYDVKM. The CDR3 loop spans 13 amino acids. The DNA for the CDR3 is TGTGCCAGCACCCGACCGGGGAGCCGAGGAGCTTTCTTT. Its protein product is CASTRPGSRGAFF.

This chain joins TRBV4-1 and TRBJ1-1; 12 bases agree with TRBD1. The junction had 14 bases not matched to a gene; V was cut back by 6 bases and J by 6 bases. Germline lookup yields CDR1 MGHRA and CDR2 YSYEKL. The CDR3 is made up of 17 amino acids. This chain's CDR3 is CASRSGTGGRDGSEAFF. The CDR3 nucleotides read TGCGCCAGCAGGTCCGGGACAGGGGGCCGAGATGGTTCTGAAGCTTTCTTT.